This T cell receptor beta chain was sequenced in a study of cytomegalovirus exposure and HLA in healthy donors. This clone turned up a few times. Primers: 60 Vbeta forward and 13 Jbeta reverse. Sequencing used immunoSEQ multiplex PCR; TCRdb keeps in-frame clones, though not all of them. The sample records fewer than 200,000 clones, 68% being singletons. From germline, CDR1 is MNHEY and CDR2 SMNVEV (reference sequence). The CDR3 extends over 15 amino acids. V lost 6 bases to trimming and J lost 1 base; unmatched junction nucleotides: 3. The sequence came from a man over 45 in good health and CMV-seronegative. The sequencing input was PBMCs. V is TRBV27 and J is TRBJ2-2, with TRBD1 identical over 9 bases. CDR3 sequence reads: CASRWDRVNTGELFF. The CDR3 coding sequence is TGTGCCAGCAGGTGGGACAGGGTGAACACCGGGGAGCTGTTTTTT.